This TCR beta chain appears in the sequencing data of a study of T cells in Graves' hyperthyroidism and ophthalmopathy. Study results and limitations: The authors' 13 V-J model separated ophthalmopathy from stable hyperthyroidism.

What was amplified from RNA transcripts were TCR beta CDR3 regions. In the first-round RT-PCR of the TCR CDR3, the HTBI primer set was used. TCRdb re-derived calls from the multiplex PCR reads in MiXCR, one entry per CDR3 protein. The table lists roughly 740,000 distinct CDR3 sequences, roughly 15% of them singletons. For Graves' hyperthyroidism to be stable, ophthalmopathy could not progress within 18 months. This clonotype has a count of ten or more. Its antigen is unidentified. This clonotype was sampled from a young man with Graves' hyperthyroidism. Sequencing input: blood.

In DNA form, the CDR3 reads TGTGCCAGCAGCGCGTGGAGGTCGGCGGGAGATGCGACAGATACGCAGTATTTT. Encoded protein: CASSAWRSAGDATDTQYF. The genes are TRBV2 and TRBJ2-3, with 7 bases matching TRBD2. The CDR3 loop spans 18 amino acids. J lost 3 bases, V lost 6 bases, and 18 bases had no gene match. The V gene's germline CDR1 is SNHLY and CDR2 FYNNEI.